One and the same sample provided the 30 T cell receptor beta chains below, sequenced in a study of blood T cell repertoires in COVID-19. Measured with immunoSEQ multiplex PCR; TCRdb has only the in-frame clones, and not every one. The table has about 35,000 clones, about 87% seen once. The sequenced material came from peripheral blood. The source of these receptors is a man at least 80 years old with active COVID-19.

The V and J genes are TRBV4-1 and TRBJ2-7; TRBD2 is a possible D gene (6 bases). V was trimmed by 4 bases and J by 3 bases, leaving 16 bases between them. Germline V lookup: CDR1 MGHRA, CDR2 YSYEKL. The CDR3 runs 15 residues. This CDR3 reads CASSPQVLAIYEQYF. DNA for the CDR3: TGCGCCAGCAGCCCCCAAGTGCTAGCGATCTACGAGCAGTACTTC.

The chain links TRBV7-8 to TRBJ1-2; possible D gene TRBD1, 6 bases. Trimming removed 4 bases at V and 3 bases at J, with 15 bases between. Germline V gene lookup returns CDR1 SGHVS and CDR2 FQNEAQ. The CDR3 sequence is 15 residues long. CDR3 loop: CASSYQGPGYYGYTF. The DNA for the CDR3 is TGTGCCAGCAGCTATCAGGGGCCGGGGTACTATGGCTACACCTTC.

In its sample, this clone was seen a few times. The rearrangement uses TRBV5-1 and TRBJ1-1; TRBD1 might be the D (5 bases). CDR1 and CDR2 (germline): SGHRS, YFSETQ. This CDR3 contains 14 residues. The V gene lost 4 bases and the J gene lost 1 base, with 11 bases spanning the gap. CDR3 amino acids: CASSIGRGNTEAFF. DNA for the CDR3: TGCGCCAGCAGCATAGGTAGGGGGAACACTGAAGCTTTCTTT.

The rearrangement joins TRBV5-1 to TRBJ2-1; 7 nucleotides match TRBD2. The CDR3 is made up of 16 amino acids. The V and J ends lost 5 bases and 0 bases, in that order; junction bases with no gene match: 8. Looked up from germline, CDR1 is SGHRS and CDR2 is YFSETQ. CDR3 in amino acids: CASSRASGSSYNEQFF. The CDR3 bases are TGCGCCAGCAGTAGGGCTAGCGGTAGCTCCTACAATGAGCAGTTCTTC.

This chain links TRBV7-2 with TRBJ2-5, with 11 positions matching TRBD2. CDR3 length equals 15 residues. The junction had 4 bases not matched to a gene; V was cut back by 2 bases and J by 5 bases. The V gene's germline CDR1 is SGHTA and CDR2 FQGNSA. CDR3 coding DNA: TGTGCCAGCAGCTTAACTAGCGGGAGAAGCGAGACCCAGTACTTC. Translation gives CASSLTSGRSETQYF.

The chain recombines TRBV28 with TRBJ1-5; 7 nucleotides line up with TRBD1. The CDR3 spans 13 residues. In germline, CDR1 is MDHEN, CDR2 SYDVKM. Unmatched junction bases numbered 10, after V lost 6 bases and J lost 11 bases. The CDR3 nucleotides read TGTGCCAGCAGGACAGGGCCACAGGAGACCCAGCATTTT. Its translation: CASRTGPQETQHF.

The V and J genes are TRBV7-6 and TRBJ1-6; TRBD1 is a possible D gene (6 bases). V was cut by 5 bases and J by 10 bases, with 21 bases left in between. Germline assignment: CDR1 SGHVS and CDR2 FNYEAQ. The CDR3 covers 16 residues. In DNA form, the CDR3 reads TGTGCCAGCAGCCCGACCAGGCAGGGGTTATACTCACCCCTCCACTTT. As protein: CASSPTRQGLYSPLHF.

The chain is built from TRBV6-5 and TRBJ2-1, with D uncertain. The ends were cut back, 6 bases at V and 9 bases at J, with 9 bases in the middle. Germline-derived CDR1 and CDR2 are MNHEY and SVGAGI. The CDR3 consists of 11 residues. DNA of the CDR3: TGTGCCAGCAGGCAGGCCGGTGAGCAGTTCTTC. Protein: CASRQAGEQFF.

This chain uses TRBV7-6 with TRBJ2-2; D perhaps matches TRBD2 (6 bases). CDR1 is SGHVS and CDR2 is FNYEAQ in the germline V gene. Trimming shortened V by 5 bases and J by 6 bases, and 10 bases separated the two germline ends. The CDR3 consists of 13 residues. CDR3 bases: TGTGCCAGCAGCCAGTGGAGGGCCGGGGAGCTGTTTTTT. This codes for CASSQWRAGELFF.

This clone occurred once. This chain links TRBV30 with TRBJ1-1; TRBD1 agrees at 8 bases. The germline V gene has CDR1 GTSNPN and CDR2 SVGIG (reference sequence). CDR3 length equals 19 residues. V gave up 2 bases and J gave up 2 bases; unmatched junction bases: 19. The CDR3 region has the DNA TGTGCCTGGAGTACTGCCTACAGGGGGGGCCGAAACACTAACACTGAAGCTTTCTTT. It translates to CAWSTAYRGGRNTNTEAFF.

The genes are TRBV28 and TRBJ2-7; the D is unclear. CDR3 length: 15 residues. V gave up 5 bases and J gave up 4 bases, with 18 bases separating them. The germline gives CDR1 MDHEN, CDR2 SYDVKM. DNA of the CDR3: TGTGCCAGCAGTGCCGGCAGGATAACAGCTTACGAGCAGTACTTC. Translating it yields CASSAGRITAYEQYF.

The chain couples TRBV5-4 to TRBJ2-2; a weak D match, TRBD2 (6 bases). This CDR3 has 16 residues. Germline V gene lookup returns CDR1 SGHNT and CDR2 YYREEE (reference sequence). Trimming took off 4 bases at V and 1 base at J, with 14 bases between the two ends. The CDR3 sequence is CASSKPGLENTGELFF. The DNA for the CDR3 is TGTGCCAGCAGCAAACCGGGACTTGAGAACACCGGGGAGCTGTTTTTT.

The gene calls are TRBV18 and TRBJ2-4, with 7 bases fitting TRBD1. V lost 3 bases and J lost 0; bases outside the gene matches: 8. The CDR3 contains 17 residues. From germline, CDR1 is KGHSH and CDR2 LQKENI. In DNA, the CDR3 is TGTGCCAGCTCACCCCCGGGACAGCAGATAGCCAAAAACATTCAGTACTTC. This encodes CASSPPGQQIAKNIQYF.

The gene calls are TRBV4-3 and TRBJ2-3, with D perhaps matching TRBD1 (7 bases). This CDR3 is 15 amino acids long. V lost 0 bases and J lost 10, with 17 bases in between. Germline CDR1 reads LGHNA; CDR2 reads YSLEER. The CDR3 nucleotides read TGCGCCAGCAGCCAAGATGAAGGGGGCTGGGGGGCGCAGTATTTT. Translating it yields CASSQDEGGWGAQYF.

The chain employs TRBV6-5 and TRBJ2-7; 7 bases match TRBD1. The J segment lost 2 bases and the V segment lost 6 bases, leaving 4 bases of the junction unmatched. CDR3 length: 13 residues. Germline lookup yields CDR1 MNHEY and CDR2 SVGAGI. The CDR3 region has the DNA TGTGCCAGCAGGGGACAGCCGGCCTACGAGCAGTACTTC. The encoded protein is CASRGQPAYEQYF.

The chain is built from TRBV18 and TRBJ2-3, with TRBD2 identical over 10 bases. The germline CDR1 and CDR2 sequences are KGHSH and LQKENI. CDR3 length: 16 amino acids. V was pared by 6 bases and J by 0 bases, with 6 bases of the junction left unmatched. Here the CDR3 reads CASSHGLAESTDTQYF. The CDR3 DNA reads as TGTGCCAGCTCTCATGGACTAGCGGAAAGCACAGATACGCAGTATTTT.

The gene calls are TRBV28 and TRBJ2-7, with 7 bases that match TRBD2. Germline V gene lookup returns CDR1 MDHEN and CDR2 SYDVKM. The J segment lost 4 bases and the V segment lost 2 bases, leaving 5 bases of the junction unmatched. The CDR3 loop spans 14 amino acids. The CDR3 region has the DNA TGTGCCAGCAGTTTAGGCGGGAGTGGGTACGAGCAGTACTTC. It specifies CASSLGGSGYEQYF.

V and J are TRBV4-2 and TRBJ2-3; 11 nucleotides align to TRBD2. The germline V gene encodes CDR1 LGHNA and CDR2 YNFKEQ. The CDR3 extends over 16 amino acids. V lost 0 bases and J lost 8; bases outside the gene matches: 7. The CDR3 nucleotides are TGTGCCAGCAGCCAAGAAGGGACTAGCGGTTCTCCTACGCAGTATTTT. Protein sequence: CASSQEGTSGSPTQYF.

This rearrangement joins TRBV7-2 to TRBJ2-1; 8 bases align to TRBD2. The V gene end was trimmed by 8 bases and the J gene end by 2 bases; junction bases not matched to a gene: 8. The CDR3 extends over 15 amino acids. Germline assignment: CDR1 SGHTA and CDR2 FQGNSA. This CDR3 reads CASHEGGGTYNEQFF. The CDR3 nucleotides read TGTGCCAGCCACGAAGGCGGGGGGACCTACAATGAGCAGTTCTTC.

The gene calls are TRBV5-1 and TRBJ1-6; D is ambiguous. Trimming took 4 bases from V and 7 from J, leaving 15 bases between them. The germline V gene encodes CDR1 SGHRS and CDR2 YFSETQ. This CDR3 has 15 residues. This CDR3 is CASSPLGDLNSPLHF. The CDR3 DNA sequence: TGCGCCAGCAGCCCCCTTGGTGACTTAAATTCACCCCTCCACTTT.

The rearrangement uses TRBV7-2 and TRBJ2-5, with 8 bases lining up with TRBD2. The CDR3 extends over 14 amino acids. J was trimmed by 2 bases and V by 3 bases; bases with no gene match: 2. The germline gives CDR1 SGHTA, CDR2 FQGNSA. CDR3 residues: CASSFAGGQETQYF. The CDR3 nucleotides read TGTGCCAGCAGCTTCGCGGGGGGACAAGAGACCCAGTACTTC.

The chain links TRBV10-3 to TRBJ1-2, with no clear D. The CDR3 totals 10 residues. CDR1 and CDR2 from the germline V gene are ENHRY and SYGVKD. V dropped 8 bases and J dropped 6 bases, with 7 bases sitting between them. The chain's CDR3 is CAIGVDGYTF. The CDR3 nucleotides are TGTGCCATCGGAGTAGATGGCTACACCTTC.

This chain uses TRBV18 with TRBJ1-5; TRBD1 is a possible D gene (6 bases). The CDR3 totals 14 residues. Germline V lookup: CDR1 KGHSH, CDR2 LQKENI. V was cut by 6 bases and J by 3 bases, with 12 bases left in between. CDR3 loop: CASSNRVDNQPQHF. CDR3 sequence (DNA): TGTGCCAGCTCGAACAGGGTCGACAATCAGCCCCAGCATTTT. Looking up the rest from reference TRBV18 and TRBJ1-5 gives the full variable domain: NAGVMQNPRHLVRRRGQEARLRCSPMKGHSHVYWYRQLPEEGLKFMVYLQKENIIDESGMPKERFSAEFPKEGPSILRIQQVVRGDSAAYFCASSNRVDNQPQHFGDGTRLSIL.

The V gene is TRBV27, the J gene TRBJ2-3; D might be TRBD2 (6 bases). Germline lookup yields CDR1 MNHEY and CDR2 SMNVEV (reference sequence). CDR3 length: 15 residues. V gave up 8 bases and J gave up 0 bases, with 15 bases separating them. The CDR3 bases are TGTGCCAGCGACCTATGGAGGGGCAGCACAGATACGCAGTATTTT. Translated, it gives CASDLWRGSTDTQYF.

The chain joins TRBV6-5 to TRBJ1-3; no clear D gene. CDR3 length equals 15 residues. Trimming pared 2 bases from V and 1 base from J, leaving 9 bases between. Germline loops: CDR1 MNHEY, CDR2 SVGAGI. The CDR3 DNA follows: TGTGCCAGCAGTTACGGTTCCGGGTCTGGAAACACCATATATTTT. This gives the protein CASSYGSGSGNTIYF.

The chain is built from TRBV6-5 and TRBJ1-1; no reliable D call. V was clipped by 6 bases and J by 0 bases, with 14 bases between them. CDR1 is MNHEY and CDR2 is SVGAGI in the germline V gene. The CDR3 loop spans 15 amino acids. The chain's CDR3 is CASSPEGRVNTEAFF. The CDR3 nucleotides are TGTGCCAGCAGCCCGGAGGGTCGGGTGAACACTGAAGCTTTCTTT.

This clone appeared a single time. The chain carries TRBV28 and TRBJ2-5; possibly TRBD1 for D (6 bases). The germline CDR1 and CDR2 sequences are MDHEN and SYDVKM. The length of the CDR3 is 14 residues. Trimming removed 5 bases at V and 9 bases at J, with 19 bases between. For the CDR3, the DNA is TGTGCCAGCAGTCCCTGGACAGACCCCATGGCCCAGTACTTC. This gives the protein CASSPWTDPMAQYF.

This sequence joins TRBV24-1 and TRBJ2-1; possible D gene TRBD1, 6 bases. Deletions cut 8 bases from V and 6 bases from J, with 13 bases between. This CDR3 comprises 13 residues. Germline V CDR1 and CDR2: KGHDR, SFDVKD. The chain's CDR3 is CATTAVGGNEQFF. The DNA for the CDR3 is TGTGCCACCACCGCGGTAGGGGGCAATGAGCAGTTCTTC.

The chain joins TRBV9 to TRBJ2-3; the D gene is possibly TRBD2 (6 bases). Germline values: CDR1 SGDLS, CDR2 YYNGEE. V lost 0 bases and J lost 7, with 18 bases in between. The CDR3 contains 16 residues. The CDR3 reads CASSVASRESFNTQYF. Here the CDR3 DNA reads TGTGCCAGCAGCGTAGCTTCCCGGGAGTCCTTCAATACGCAGTATTTT.

The chain combines TRBV11-3 with TRBJ1-2; D is ambiguous. This CDR3 contains 17 residues. Germline V gives CDR1 SGHNT, CDR2 YENEEA. V lost 5 bases to trimming and J lost 5 bases, with 24 bases between them. Here the CDR3 reads CASSPGVGQPNSYGYTF. DNA of the CDR3: TGTGCCAGCAGCCCCGGGGTAGGTCAGCCGAATTCGTATGGCTACACCTTC.